This T cell receptor beta chain came from a study of T cells in Graves' hyperthyroidism and ophthalmopathy. Study summary: Peripheral blood was collected at initial diagnosis, before any treatment. Broader study findings: In the blood, most expanded thyroid clonotypes above 0.001 appeared as well.

V was trimmed by 5 bases and J by 6 bases, leaving 15 bases between them. The CDR3 loop spans 13 amino acids. Germline CDR1 is DFQATT and CDR2 is SNEGSKA (reference sequence). TCR beta CDR3 region amplification was performed from RNA transcripts. The TCR CDR3 first-round RT-PCR relied on the HTBI primer set. Using its own MiXCR run on the multiplex PCR reads, TCRdb lists one record per CDR3 protein. The sample carries 250,000 or so distinct CDR3 sequences, 13% to 15% recorded once. Patients were aged 18 to 65, had disease duration under 2 months, and had newly diagnosed hyperthyroidism. This clonotype showed up many times. Antigen: not known.

The source is a woman aged 45-59 years with Graves' hyperthyroidism that later progressed to Graves' ophthalmopathy. The rearrangement uses TRBV20-1 and TRBJ2-3; no clear D gene. The material sequenced was blood. CDR3 loop: CSAPEGPRDTQYF. The CDR3 DNA reads TGCAGTGCTCCTGAAGGACCCCGTGATACGCAGTATTTT.